This T cell receptor (beta chain) was captured in a study of T-cell memory formation after mild COVID-19. TCRdb independently ran MiXCR on the 5' RACE reads; one entry per CDR3 protein. This sample has roughly 610,000 distinct CDR3 sequences, with roughly a sixth found just once. V was clipped by 3 bases and J by 4 bases, with 12 bases between them. This CDR3 is built from 14 residues. The sequence derives from an adult woman who had mild COVID-19 (a few samples of this study predate the infection). Cell type and time point are not known. The rearrangement joins TRBV12-3 or TRBV12-4 to TRBJ1-2; a possible D gene is TRBD1 (5 bases). Sequenced: PBMCs or a T cell subset sorted from them (not recorded which). The DNA for the CDR3 is TGTGCCAGCAGTTTGGTCAGGGTCATCTATGGCTACACCTTC. Its translation: CASSLVRVIYGYTF.